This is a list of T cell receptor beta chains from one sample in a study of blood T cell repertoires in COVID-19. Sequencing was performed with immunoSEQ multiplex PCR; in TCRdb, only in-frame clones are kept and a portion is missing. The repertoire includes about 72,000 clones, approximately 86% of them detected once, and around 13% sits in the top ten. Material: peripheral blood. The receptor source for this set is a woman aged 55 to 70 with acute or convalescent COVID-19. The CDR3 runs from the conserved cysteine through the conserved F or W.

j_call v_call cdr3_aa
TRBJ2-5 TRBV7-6 CASSLGHSRGWETQYF
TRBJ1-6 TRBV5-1 CASSSGTGEGSPLHF
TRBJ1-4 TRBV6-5 CASMERGINEKLFF
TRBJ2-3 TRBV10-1 CASSEDLDTQYF
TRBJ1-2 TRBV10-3 CAIAGGNYGYTF
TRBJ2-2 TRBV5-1 CASRTWRQNRDPGELFF
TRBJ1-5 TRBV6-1 CASSDRGPQHF
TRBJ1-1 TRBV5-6 CASSATGQRGYTEAFF
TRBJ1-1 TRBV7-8 CASSLATGQGEAFF
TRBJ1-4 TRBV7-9 CASSLPSGQGGKLFF
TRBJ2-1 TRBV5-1 CASSAAGGRYNEQFF